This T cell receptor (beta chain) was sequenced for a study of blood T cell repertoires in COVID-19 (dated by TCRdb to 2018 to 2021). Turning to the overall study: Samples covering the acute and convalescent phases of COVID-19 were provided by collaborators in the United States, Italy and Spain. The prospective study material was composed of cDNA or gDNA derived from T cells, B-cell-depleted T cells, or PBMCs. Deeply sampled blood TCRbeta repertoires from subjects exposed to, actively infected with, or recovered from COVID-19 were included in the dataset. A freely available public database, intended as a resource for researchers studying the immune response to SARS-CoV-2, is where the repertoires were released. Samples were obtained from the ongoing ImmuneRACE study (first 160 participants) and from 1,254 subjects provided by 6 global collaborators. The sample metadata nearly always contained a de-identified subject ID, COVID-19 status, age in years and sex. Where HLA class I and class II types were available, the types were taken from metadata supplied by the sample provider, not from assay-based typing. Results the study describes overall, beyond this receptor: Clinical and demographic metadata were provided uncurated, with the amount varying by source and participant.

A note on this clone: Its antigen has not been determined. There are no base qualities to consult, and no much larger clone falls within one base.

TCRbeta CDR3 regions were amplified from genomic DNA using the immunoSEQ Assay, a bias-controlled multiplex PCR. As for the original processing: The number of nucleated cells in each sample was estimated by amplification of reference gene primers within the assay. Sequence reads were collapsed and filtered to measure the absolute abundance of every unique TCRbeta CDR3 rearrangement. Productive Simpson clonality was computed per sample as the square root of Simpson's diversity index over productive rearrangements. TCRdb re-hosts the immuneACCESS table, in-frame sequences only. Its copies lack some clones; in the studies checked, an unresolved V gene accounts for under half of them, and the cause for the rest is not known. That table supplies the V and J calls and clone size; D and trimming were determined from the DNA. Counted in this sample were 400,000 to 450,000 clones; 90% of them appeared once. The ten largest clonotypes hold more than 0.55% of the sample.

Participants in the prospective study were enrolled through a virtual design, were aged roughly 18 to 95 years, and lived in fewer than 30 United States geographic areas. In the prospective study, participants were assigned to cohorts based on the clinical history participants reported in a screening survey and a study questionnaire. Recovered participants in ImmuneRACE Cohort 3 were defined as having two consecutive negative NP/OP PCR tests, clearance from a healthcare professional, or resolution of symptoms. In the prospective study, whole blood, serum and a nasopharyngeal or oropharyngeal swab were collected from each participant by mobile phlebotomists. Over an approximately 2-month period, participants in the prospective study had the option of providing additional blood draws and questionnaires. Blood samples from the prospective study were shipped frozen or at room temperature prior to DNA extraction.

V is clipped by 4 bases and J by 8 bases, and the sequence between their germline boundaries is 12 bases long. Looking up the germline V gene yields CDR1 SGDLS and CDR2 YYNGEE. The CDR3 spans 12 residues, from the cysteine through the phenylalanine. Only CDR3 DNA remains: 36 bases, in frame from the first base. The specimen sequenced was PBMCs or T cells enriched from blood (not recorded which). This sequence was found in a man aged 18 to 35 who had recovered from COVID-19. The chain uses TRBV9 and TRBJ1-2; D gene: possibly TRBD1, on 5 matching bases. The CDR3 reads CASSFGQIGYTF. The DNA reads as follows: TGTGCCAGCAGCTTTGGACAAATCGGCTACACCTTC.